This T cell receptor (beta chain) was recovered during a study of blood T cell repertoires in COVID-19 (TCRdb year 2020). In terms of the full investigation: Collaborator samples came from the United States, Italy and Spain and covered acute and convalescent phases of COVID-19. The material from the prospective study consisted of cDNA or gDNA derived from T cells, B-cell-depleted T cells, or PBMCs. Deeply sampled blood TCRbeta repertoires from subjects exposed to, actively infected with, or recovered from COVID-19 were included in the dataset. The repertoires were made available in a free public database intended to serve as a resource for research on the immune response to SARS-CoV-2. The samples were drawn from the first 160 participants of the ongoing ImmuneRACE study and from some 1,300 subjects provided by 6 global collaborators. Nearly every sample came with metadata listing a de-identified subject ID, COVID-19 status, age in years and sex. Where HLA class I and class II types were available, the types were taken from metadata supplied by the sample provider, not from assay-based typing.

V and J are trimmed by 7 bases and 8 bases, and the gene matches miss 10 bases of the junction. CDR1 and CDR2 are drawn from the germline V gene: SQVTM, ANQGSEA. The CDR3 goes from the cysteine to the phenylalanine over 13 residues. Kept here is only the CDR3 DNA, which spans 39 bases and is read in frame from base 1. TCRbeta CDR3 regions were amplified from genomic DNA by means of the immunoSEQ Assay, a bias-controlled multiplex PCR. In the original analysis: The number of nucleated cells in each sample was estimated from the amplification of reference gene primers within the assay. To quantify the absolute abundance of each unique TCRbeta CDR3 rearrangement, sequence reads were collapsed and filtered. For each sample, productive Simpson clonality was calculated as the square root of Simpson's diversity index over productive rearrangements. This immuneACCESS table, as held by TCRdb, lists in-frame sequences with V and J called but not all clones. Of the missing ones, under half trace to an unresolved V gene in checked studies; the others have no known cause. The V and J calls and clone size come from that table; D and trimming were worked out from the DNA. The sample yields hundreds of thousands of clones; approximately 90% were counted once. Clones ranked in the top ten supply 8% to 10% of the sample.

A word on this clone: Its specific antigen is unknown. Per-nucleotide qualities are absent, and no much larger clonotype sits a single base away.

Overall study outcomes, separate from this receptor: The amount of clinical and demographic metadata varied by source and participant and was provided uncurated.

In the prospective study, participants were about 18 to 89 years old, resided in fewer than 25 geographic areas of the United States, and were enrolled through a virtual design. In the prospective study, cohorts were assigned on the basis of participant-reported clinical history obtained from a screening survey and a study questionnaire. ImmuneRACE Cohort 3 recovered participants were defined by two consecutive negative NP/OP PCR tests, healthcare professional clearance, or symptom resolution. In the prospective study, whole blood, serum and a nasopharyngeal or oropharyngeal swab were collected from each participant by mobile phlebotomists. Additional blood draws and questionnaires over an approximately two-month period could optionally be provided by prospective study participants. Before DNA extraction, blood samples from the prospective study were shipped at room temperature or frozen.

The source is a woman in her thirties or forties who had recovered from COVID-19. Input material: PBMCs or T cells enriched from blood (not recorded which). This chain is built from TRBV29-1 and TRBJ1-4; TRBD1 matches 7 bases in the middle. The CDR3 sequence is CSALAVGGEKLFF. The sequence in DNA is TGCAGCGCCTTGGCGGTAGGGGGCGAAAAACTGTTTTTT.